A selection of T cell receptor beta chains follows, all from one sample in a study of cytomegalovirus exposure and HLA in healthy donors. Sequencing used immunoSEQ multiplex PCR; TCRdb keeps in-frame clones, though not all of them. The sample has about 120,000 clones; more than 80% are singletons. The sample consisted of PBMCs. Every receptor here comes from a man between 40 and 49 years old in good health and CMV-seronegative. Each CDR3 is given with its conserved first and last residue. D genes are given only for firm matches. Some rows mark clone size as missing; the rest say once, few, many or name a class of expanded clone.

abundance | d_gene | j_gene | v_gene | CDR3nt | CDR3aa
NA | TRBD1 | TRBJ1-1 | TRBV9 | TGTGCCAGCAGCGCGACAGGGACTGAAGCTTTCTTT | CASSATGTEAFF
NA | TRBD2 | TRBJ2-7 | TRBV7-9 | TGTGCCAGCAGCCCGCAGGGCGGGGGGAACTACGAGCAGTACTTC | CASSPQGGGNYEQYF
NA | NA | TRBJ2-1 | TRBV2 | TGTGCCAGCGTCGGGGGGCGGGAGAGAGCCGCCAATGAGCAGTTCTTC | CASVGGRERAANEQFF
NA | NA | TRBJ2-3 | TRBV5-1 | TGCGCCACCAAGGACAGACCTAGCACAGATACGCAGTATTTT | CATKDRPSTDTQYF
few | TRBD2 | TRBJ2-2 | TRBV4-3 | TGCGCCAGCAGCCAGGGGAAGGGACTAGCGGGAGGGCCATCAGGGGAGCTGTTTTTT | CASSQGKGLAGGPSGELFF
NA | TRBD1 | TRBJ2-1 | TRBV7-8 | TGTGCCAGCAGCCAACGGGACAGGGTGAGGAATGAGCAGTTCTTC | CASSQRDRVRNEQFF
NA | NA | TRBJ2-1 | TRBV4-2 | TGTGCCAGCAGCCAAGGGGGACAAACATACAATGAGCAGTTCTTC | CASSQGGQTYNEQFF
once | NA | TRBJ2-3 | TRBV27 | TGTGCCAGCAGTTTGAGAGGCCCAGATACGCAGTATTTT | CASSLRGPDTQYF
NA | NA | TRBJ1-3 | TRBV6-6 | TGTGCCAGCAGTTCTCCGACGGTAGGAGGGGGAAACACCATATATTTT | CASSSPTVGGGNTIYF
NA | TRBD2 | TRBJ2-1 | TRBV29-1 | TGCAGCGTCCCCAGGGGGCGACTAGCGGGAGGGCTTGAGCAGTTCTTC | CSVPRGRLAGGLEQFF
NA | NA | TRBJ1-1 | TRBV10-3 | TGTGCCATCAGTGAGTACTGGTCGAACACTGAAGCTTTCTTT | CAISEYWSNTEAFF
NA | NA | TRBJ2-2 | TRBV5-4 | TGTGCCAGCAGCTTGCCAAGGGGTGCCGGGGAGCTGTTTTTT | CASSLPRGAGELFF
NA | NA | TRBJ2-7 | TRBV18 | TGTGCCAGCTCACTCTTAGACTACGAGCAGTACTTC | CASSLLDYEQYF
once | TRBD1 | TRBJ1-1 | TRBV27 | TGTGCCAGCAGTTTTGGACAGGGAAACACTGAAGCTTTCTTT | CASSFGQGNTEAFF
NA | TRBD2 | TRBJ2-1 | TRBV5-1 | TGCGCCAGCAGCGCGCCTACTAGCGGGAGGGACAATGAGCAGTTCTTC | CASSAPTSGRDNEQFF
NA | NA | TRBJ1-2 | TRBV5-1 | TGCGCCAGCAGCTTGGACAGGGAGGGTCATGGCTACACCTTC | CASSLDREGHGYTF
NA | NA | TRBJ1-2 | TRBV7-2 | TGTGCCAGCAGCCCCCTCGGACAGCACGGCTACACCTTC | CASSPLGQHGYTF
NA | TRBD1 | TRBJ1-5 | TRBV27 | TGTGCCAGCAGTTTATCACTCGACAGGGGTAGGCGCAATCAGCCCCAGCATTTT | CASSLSLDRGRRNQPQHF
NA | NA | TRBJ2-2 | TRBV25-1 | TGTGCCAGCAGTCGACTTGTCGGCACCGGGGAGCTGTTTTTT | CASSRLVGTGELFF
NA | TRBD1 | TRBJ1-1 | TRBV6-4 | TGTGCCAGCAGGGAGACAGGGCCCCCCCCGGGGTGCACTGAAGCTTTCTTT | CASRETGPPPGCTEAFF
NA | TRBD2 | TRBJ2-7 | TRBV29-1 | TGCAGCGTTGTTGCGGGAGGGCCCAACGAGCAGTACTTC | CSVVAGGPNEQYF
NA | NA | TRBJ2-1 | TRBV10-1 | TGCGCCAGCAGTGAGTCGGCGGGGAGCTCCTACAATGAGCAGTTCTTC | CASSESAGSSYNEQFF
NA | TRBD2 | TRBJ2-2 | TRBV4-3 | TGCGCCAGCAGCCAAGATTTTGTACTAGCGCCGAACACCGGGGAGCTGTTTTTT | CASSQDFVLAPNTGELFF
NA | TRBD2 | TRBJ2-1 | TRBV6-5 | TGTGCCAGCAGGACGGTTGCTAGCGGGAGTAATGAGCAGTTCTTC | CASRTVASGSNEQFF
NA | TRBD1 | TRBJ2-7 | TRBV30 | TGTGCCTGGAGTGGGACAGGGCTCTCCGAGCAGTACTTC | CAWSGTGLSEQYF
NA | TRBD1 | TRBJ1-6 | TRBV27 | TGTGCCAGCAGTTTAGGGACAGGGGGGAATTCACCCCTCCACTTT | CASSLGTGGNSPLHF
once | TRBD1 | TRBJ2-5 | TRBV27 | TGTGCCAGCAGTGGGGGGACAGGGGTAACTCGAAACCAAGAGACCCAGTACTTC | CASSGGTGVTRNQETQYF
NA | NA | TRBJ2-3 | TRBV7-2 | TGTGCCAGCAGCTTACGGCGGGAAGGCGATACGCAGTATTTT | CASSLRREGDTQYF
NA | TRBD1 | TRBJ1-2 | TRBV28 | TGTGCCAGCCTCCCCGGGACAGGGAAAAACTATGGCTACACCTTC | CASLPGTGKNYGYTF
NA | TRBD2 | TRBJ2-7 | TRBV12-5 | TGTGCTAGTGGTTTGGTACTAGCGGGAGGGCCGGACGAGCAGTACTTC | CASGLVLAGGPDEQYF
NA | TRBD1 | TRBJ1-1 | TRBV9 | TGTGCCAGCAGTCCGGACAGGGTTACTGAAGCTTTCTTT | CASSPDRVTEAFF
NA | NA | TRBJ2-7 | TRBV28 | TGTGCCAGCACCAAAACTAGCCGGAGCTCCTACGAGCAGTACTTC | CASTKTSRSSYEQYF
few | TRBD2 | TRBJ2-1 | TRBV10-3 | TGTGCCATCAGTGAAAAGGCGGGAGTTTCCAATGAGCAGTTCTTC | CAISEKAGVSNEQFF
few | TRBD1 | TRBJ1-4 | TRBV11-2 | TGTGCCAGCAGCCAGGGACAGTCAGGAGAAAAACTGTTTTTT | CASSQGQSGEKLFF
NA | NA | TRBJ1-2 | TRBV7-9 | TGTGCCAGCAGCTCCCCGGGGAGGGCTTATGGCTACACCTTC | CASSSPGRAYGYTF
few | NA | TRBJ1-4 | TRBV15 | TGTGCCACCAGCAGAGTGTCGGGGTTCGGTGAAAAACTGTTTTTT | CATSRVSGFGEKLFF
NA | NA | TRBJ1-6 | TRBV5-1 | TGCGCCAGCAGCTCCGGGCGGACAGTGAATTCACCCCTCCACTTT | CASSSGRTVNSPLHF